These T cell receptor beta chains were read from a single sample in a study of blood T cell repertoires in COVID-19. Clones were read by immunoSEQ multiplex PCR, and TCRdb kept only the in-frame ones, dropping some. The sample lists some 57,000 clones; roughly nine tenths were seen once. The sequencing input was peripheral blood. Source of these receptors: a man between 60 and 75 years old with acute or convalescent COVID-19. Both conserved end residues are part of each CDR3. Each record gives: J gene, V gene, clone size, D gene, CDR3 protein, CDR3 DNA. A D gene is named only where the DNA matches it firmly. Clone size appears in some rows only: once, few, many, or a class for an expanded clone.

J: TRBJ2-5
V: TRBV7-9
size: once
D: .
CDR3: CASSLAARALETQYF
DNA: TGTGCCAGCAGCTTAGCGGCCAGGGCCCTTGAGACCCAGTACTTC

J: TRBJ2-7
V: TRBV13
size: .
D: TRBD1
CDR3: CASSPDREAYEQYF
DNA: TGTGCCAGCAGCCCCGACAGGGAAGCATACGAGCAGTACTTC

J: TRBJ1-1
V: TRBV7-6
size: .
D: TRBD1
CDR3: CASSLQGGLNTEAFF
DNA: TGTGCCAGCAGCTTACAGGGGGGTTTGAACACTGAAGCTTTCTTT

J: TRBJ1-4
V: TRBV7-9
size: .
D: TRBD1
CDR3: CASSLAGTGTAYEKLFF
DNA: TGTGCCAGCAGCTTGGCCGGGACAGGGACTGCATATGAAAAACTGTTTTTT

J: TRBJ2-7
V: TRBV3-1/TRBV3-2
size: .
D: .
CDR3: CASSPAGGLGGSYEQYF
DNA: TGTGCCAGCAGCCCAGCTGGGGGCCTAGGAGGTTCCTACGAGCAGTACTTC

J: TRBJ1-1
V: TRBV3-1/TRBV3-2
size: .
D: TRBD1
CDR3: CASSPRDREAFF
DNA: TGTGCCAGCAGCCCCCGGGACAGGGAAGCTTTCTTT

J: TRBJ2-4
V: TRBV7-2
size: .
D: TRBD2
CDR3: CASSLVSRGGNIQYF
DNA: TGTGCCAGCAGCTTAGTATCTCGGGGGGGAAACATTCAGTACTTC

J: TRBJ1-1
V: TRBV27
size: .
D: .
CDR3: CASRGLREAFF
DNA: TGTGCCAGCCGAGGGTTACGCGAAGCTTTCTTT

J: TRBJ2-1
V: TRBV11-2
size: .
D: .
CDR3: CASSLTHLDSPYNEQFF
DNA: TGTGCCAGCAGCTTAACCCACCTCGACAGCCCCTACAATGAGCAGTTCTTC

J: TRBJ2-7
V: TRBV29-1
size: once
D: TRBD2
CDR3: CSVAGTSGIYEQYF
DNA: TGCAGCGTCGCGGGGACTAGCGGTATCTACGAGCAGTACTTC